This T cell receptor (beta chain) comes out of a study of cytomegalovirus exposure and HLA in healthy donors. The study's findings and limits: In a later analysis, first-cohort TCR clusters were found to tend to co-occur in the approximately 120 validation repertoires. The investigators catalogued 164 TCR beta chains as cytomegalovirus-associated. Confirmation in vitro established that a few CMV-associated chains were specific for CMV antigens.

The table came from immunoSEQ multiplex PCR; TCRdb's copy has only in-frame clones and leaves some out. This sample yields some 120,000 clones, of which more than 75% are seen a single time; under 2.5% belongs to the top ten. With regard to this clone: Its antigen is not identified.

V gave up 3 bases and J gave up 5 bases, with 14 bases separating them. This CDR3 is 14 amino acids long. CDR1 is SGHDT and CDR2 is YYEEEE in the germline V gene. The material sequenced was PBMCs. The TCR sequence derives from a woman in her 30s in good health and CMV-seronegative. This chain uses TRBV5-6 with TRBJ1-2, with TRBD1 as a possible D gene (6 bases). CDR3 region: CASSWQGQGYGYTF. CDR3 in DNA: TGTGCCAGCAGCTGGCAGGGCCAGGGGTATGGCTACACCTTC.